The clone carrying this T cell receptor beta chain has only one observation. The target antigen is unknown. Profiling relied on immunoSEQ multiplex PCR, and the TCRdb table lists in-frame clones only, not all of them. The table has 950,000 to 1,200,000 clones, 77% seen once. Germline CDR1 and CDR2: SGHRS and YFSETQ. The CDR3 is 13 residues long. Between the trimmed V and J ends, which lost 1 base and 3 bases, there was a span of 7 bases. The sample belongs to a study of shared clonotypes between healthy human individuals. General study findings and limits: A reduction in generation probabilities was seen for non-shared clonotypes relative to those shared by all four donors.

Sequencing was done on a sample of memory CD4+ T cells from PBMCs. Subset meaning: CD45RA-negative fraction. The rearrangement links TRBV5-1 to TRBJ2-5; the D is unclear. This clonotype was obtained from a man between 18 and 35 years old in good health. Some clones in this sample may be carry-over from other donors' samples. CDR3 sequence (DNA): TGCGCCAGCAGCTTGTACAAGGAAGAGACCCAGTACTTC. Translated, it gives CASSLYKEETQYF.